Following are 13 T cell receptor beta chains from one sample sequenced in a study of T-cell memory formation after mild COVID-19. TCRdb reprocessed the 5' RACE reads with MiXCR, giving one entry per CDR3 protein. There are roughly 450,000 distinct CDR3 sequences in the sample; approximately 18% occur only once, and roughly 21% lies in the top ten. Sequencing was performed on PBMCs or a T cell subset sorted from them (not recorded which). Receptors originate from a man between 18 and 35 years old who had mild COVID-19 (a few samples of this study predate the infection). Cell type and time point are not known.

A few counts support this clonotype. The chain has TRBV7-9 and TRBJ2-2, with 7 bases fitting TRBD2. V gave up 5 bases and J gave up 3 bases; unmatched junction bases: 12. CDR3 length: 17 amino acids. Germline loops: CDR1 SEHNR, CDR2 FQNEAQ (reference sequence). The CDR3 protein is CASSGGGATEDTGELFF. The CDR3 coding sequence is TGTGCCAGCAGCGGGGGAGGGGCGACGGAGGACACCGGGGAGCTGTTTTTT. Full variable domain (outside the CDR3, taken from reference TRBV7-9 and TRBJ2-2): DTGVSQNPRHKITKRGQNVTFRCDPISEHNRLYWYRQTLGQGPEFLTYFQNEAQLEKSRLLSDRFSAERPKGSFSTLEIQRTEQGDSAMYLCASSGGGATEDTGELFFGEGSRLTVL.

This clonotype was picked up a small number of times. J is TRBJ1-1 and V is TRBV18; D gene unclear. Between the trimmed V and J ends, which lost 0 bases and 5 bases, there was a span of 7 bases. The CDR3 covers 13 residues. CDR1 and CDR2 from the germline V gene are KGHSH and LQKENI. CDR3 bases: TGTGCCAGCTCACCACCGGCGAGTACTGAAGCTTTCTTT. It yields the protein CASSPPASTEAFF.

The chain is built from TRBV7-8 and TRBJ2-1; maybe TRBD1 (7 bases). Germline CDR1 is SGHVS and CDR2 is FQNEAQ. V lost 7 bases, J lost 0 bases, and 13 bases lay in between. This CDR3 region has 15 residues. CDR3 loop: CASTQGGSSYNEQFF. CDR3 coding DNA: TGTGCCAGCACCCAGGGGGGTAGCTCCTACAATGAGCAGTTCTTC.

CDR3 region: CASSYREPLYGYTF. The CDR3 nucleotides read TGTGCCAGCAGTTACCGTGAACCCTTATATGGCTACACCTTC. V usage is TRBV6-6 and J usage is TRBJ1-2, with D uncertain. CDR3 length: 14 residues. The V gene's germline CDR1 is MNHNY and CDR2 SVGAGI (reference sequence). V was pared by 2 bases and J by 5 bases, with 12 bases between.

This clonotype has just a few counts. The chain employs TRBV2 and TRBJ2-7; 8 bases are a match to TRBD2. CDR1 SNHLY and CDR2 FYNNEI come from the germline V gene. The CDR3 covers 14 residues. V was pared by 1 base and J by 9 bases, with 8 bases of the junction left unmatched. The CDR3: CASSEGLAGMLQYF. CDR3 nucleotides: TGTGCCAGCAGTGAAGGGCTAGCGGGCATGTTGCAGTACTTC.

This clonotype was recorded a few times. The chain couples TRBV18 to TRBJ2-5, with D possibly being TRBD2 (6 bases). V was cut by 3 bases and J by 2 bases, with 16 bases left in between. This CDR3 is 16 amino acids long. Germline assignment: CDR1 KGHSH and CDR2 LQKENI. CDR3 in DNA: TGTGCCAGCTCACCGGGGGGAGCTGTGTATCAAGAGACCCAGTACTTC. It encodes CASSPGGAVYQETQYF.

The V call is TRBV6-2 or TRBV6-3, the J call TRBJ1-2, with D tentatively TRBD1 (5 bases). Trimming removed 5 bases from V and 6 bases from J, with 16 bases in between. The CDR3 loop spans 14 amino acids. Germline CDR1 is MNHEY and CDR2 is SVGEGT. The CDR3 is CASSARQGSDGYTF. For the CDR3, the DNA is TGTGCCAGCAGTGCCCGGCAGGGTTCGGATGGCTACACCTTC.

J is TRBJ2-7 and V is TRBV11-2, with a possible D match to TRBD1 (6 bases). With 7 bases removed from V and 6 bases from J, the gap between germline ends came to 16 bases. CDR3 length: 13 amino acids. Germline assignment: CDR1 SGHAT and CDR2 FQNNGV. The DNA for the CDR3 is TGTGCCAGCAACTACCGACAGGACGGCGAGCAGTACTTC. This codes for CASNYRQDGEQYF.

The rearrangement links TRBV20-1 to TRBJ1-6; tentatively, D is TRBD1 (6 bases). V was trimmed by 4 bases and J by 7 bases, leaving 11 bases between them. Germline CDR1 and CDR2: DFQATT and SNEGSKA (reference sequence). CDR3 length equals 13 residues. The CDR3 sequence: CSATRGGNSPLHF. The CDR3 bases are TGCAGTGCTACGAGGGGGGGAAATTCACCCCTCCACTTT.

This CDR3 reads CASSLLSRGLDTGELFF. The CDR3 nucleotides are TGTGCCAGCAGCTTACTATCCAGGGGGCTTGACACCGGGGAGCTGTTTTTT. The chain carries TRBV11-3 and TRBJ2-2; 8 nucleotides match TRBD1. The CDR3 consists of 17 residues. CDR1 is SGHNT and CDR2 is YENEEA in the germline V gene. With 2 bases clipped from V and 3 bases from J, the junction kept 8 bases outside the gene matches.

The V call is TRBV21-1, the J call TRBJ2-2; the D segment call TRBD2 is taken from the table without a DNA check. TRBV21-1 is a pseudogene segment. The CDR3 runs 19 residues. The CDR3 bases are TGTGCCAGCCACAAACCCTATCTAGCGGGGGGCTTAAACACCGGGGAGCTGTTTTTT. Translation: CASHKPYLAGGLNTGELFF.

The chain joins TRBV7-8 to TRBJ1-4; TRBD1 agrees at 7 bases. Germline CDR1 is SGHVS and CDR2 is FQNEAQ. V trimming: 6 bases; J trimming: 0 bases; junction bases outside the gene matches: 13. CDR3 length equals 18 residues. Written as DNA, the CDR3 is TGTGCCAGCAGTCCAAGAGGGGGCGGGACGGCAACTAATGAAAAACTGTTTTTT. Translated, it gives CASSPRGGGTATNEKLFF. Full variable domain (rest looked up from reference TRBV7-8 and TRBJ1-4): GAGVSQSPRYKVAKRGQDVALRCDPISGHVSLFWYQQALGQGPEFLTYFQNEAQLDKSGLPSDRFFAERPEGSVSTLKIQRTQQEDSAVYLCASSPRGGGTATNEKLFFGSGTQLSVL.

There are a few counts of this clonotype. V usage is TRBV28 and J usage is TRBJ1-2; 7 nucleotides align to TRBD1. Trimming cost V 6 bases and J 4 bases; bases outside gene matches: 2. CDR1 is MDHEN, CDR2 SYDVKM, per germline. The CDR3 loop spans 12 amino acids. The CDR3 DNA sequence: TGTGCCAGCAGAGACAGGGCCTATGGCTACACCTTC. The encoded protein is CASRDRAYGYTF.